This T cell receptor beta chain was captured by sequencing in a study of blood T cells in healthy people across ages. About the research overall: Through template switching, about one barcoded beta molecule was captured per two T cells, as measured in model experiments. Study-level findings and limits: CMV infection status of these donors was not known.

The authors ran a second PCR of 7 to 11 cycles using a sample-barcoded 5' primer and a J-beta primer mix. From each sample, at least 2.5 million paired-end reads containing CDR3 were obtained. MiXCR, run by TCRdb on the 5' RACE reads, gives a single entry per CDR3 protein. The sample lists about 650,000 distinct CDR3 sequences; about 34% were seen once. Healthy Russian Caucasian donors spanned ages roughly 6 to 100 years. Of note for this clonotype: Its antigen is currently unknown.

J lost 1 base, V lost 3 bases, and 5 bases had no gene match. The CDR3 is 15 amino acids. Germline CDR1 reads LNHDA; CDR2 reads SQIVND (reference sequence). This receptor was taken from an elderly woman in good health. Sequencing was done on a sample of blood. J is TRBJ1-1 and V is TRBV19, with 7 bases aligning to TRBD1. The CDR3 sequence is CASSITRQGNTEAFF. In nucleotides, the CDR3 is TGTGCCAGTAGTATCACTAGACAGGGGAACACTGAAGCTTTCTTT.